Presented here are 11 T cell receptor beta chains from one specimen sequenced in a study of T cells in Graves' hyperthyroidism and ophthalmopathy. Using RNA transcripts as the source, TCR beta CDR3 regions were amplified. TCR CDR3 regions were first amplified by RT-PCR with HTBI primers. Via MiXCR, TCRdb re-called the multiplex PCR reads, giving one row per CDR3 protein. This sample has about 480,000 distinct CDR3 sequences, with roughly a quarter found just once. Input material: blood. The receptors here all came from a woman between 25 and 40 years old with Graves' ophthalmopathy.

The sample holds many counts of this clonotype. The chain carries TRBV29-1 and TRBJ2-5, with D perhaps TRBD1 (6 bases). This CDR3 region has 13 residues. The germline V gene encodes CDR1 SQVTM and CDR2 ANQGSEA. The V gene lost 6 bases and the J gene lost 1 base, with 12 bases spanning the gap. CDR3 sequence: CSVEDRFQETQYF. For the CDR3, the DNA is TGCAGCGTGGAGGACAGATTCCAAGAGACCCAGTACTTC.

The chain is built from TRBV11-2 and TRBJ2-5; TRBD2 matches 12 bases. The length of the CDR3 is 17 residues. CDR1 is SGHAT and CDR2 is FQNNGV in the germline V gene. Trimming at V came to 5 bases and at J to 2 bases, leaving 9 bases not matched to a gene. The CDR3 sequence: CASSRTSGAYTQETQYF. The CDR3 DNA is TGTGCCAGCAGCAGGACTAGCGGGGCTTACACACAAGAGACCCAGTACTTC. The full variable domain, completed using reference TRBV11-2 and TRBJ2-5, is EAGVAQSPRYKIIEKRQSVAFWCNPISGHATLYWYQQILGQGPKLLIQFQNNGVVDDSQLPKDRFSAERLKGVDSTLKIQPAKLEDSAVYLCASSRTSGAYTQETQYFGPGTRLLVL.

J is TRBJ2-7 and V is TRBV28, with 8 positions matching TRBD1. Unmatched junction bases numbered 4, after V lost 5 bases and J lost 4 bases. There are 13 residues in the CDR3. Germline CDR1 and CDR2: MDHEN and SYDVKM. CDR3: CASSPGQEYEQYF. In DNA form, the CDR3 reads TGTGCCAGCAGTCCGGGACAGGAATACGAGCAGTACTTC.

The V and J genes are TRBV6-1 and TRBJ2-7; weak D call: TRBD2 (6 bases). The germline V gene has CDR1 MNHNS and CDR2 SASEGT. V lost 5 bases and J lost 3, with 14 bases in between. The CDR3 contains 14 residues. The CDR3 bases are TGTGCCAGCAGTCGGAGGGACCGACACTACGAGCAGTACTTC. This encodes CASSRRDRHYEQYF.

The chain recombines TRBV10-3 with TRBJ1-5; 9 bases are a match to TRBD1. CDR3 length: 14 amino acids. Germline V lookup: CDR1 ENHRY, CDR2 SYGVKD. With 6 bases clipped from V and 2 bases from J, the junction kept 2 bases outside the gene matches. The CDR3 coding sequence is TGTGCCATCAGCACAGGGGGCCGCAATCAGCCCCAGCATTTT. Its protein is CAISTGGRNQPQHF.

This clonotype was picked up a small number of times. The rearrangement joins TRBV11-2 to TRBJ2-7, with TRBD1 matching 8 bases. Germline CDR1 reads SGHAT; CDR2 reads FQNNGV. V was clipped by 4 bases and J by 3 bases; unmatched bases: 17. The CDR3 is made up of 18 amino acids. This chain's CDR3 is CASSSPPRGRGRFYEQYF. In DNA form, the CDR3 reads TGTGCCAGCAGCTCGCCCCCGCGGGGCAGGGGGCGTTTCTACGAGCAGTACTTC. Filled out from reference TRBV11-2 and TRBJ2-7, the complete variable domain reads EAGVAQSPRYKIIEKRQSVAFWCNPISGHATLYWYQQILGQGPKLLIQFQNNGVVDDSQLPKDRFSAERLKGVDSTLKIQPAKLEDSAVYLCASSSPPRGRGRFYEQYFGPGTRLTVT.

In this sample, this clonotype turned up a few times. This chain uses TRBV12-3 or TRBV12-4 with TRBJ2-7; 10 positions match TRBD1. The V and J ends lost 4 bases and 6 bases, in that order; junction bases with no gene match: 9. The CDR3 has 15 residues. The CDR3 here is CASSWDRGTGGEQYF. The CDR3 DNA follows: TGTGCCAGCAGTTGGGACAGGGGAACGGGGGGCGAGCAGTACTTC.

The chain links TRBV29-1 to TRBJ2-5; the match to TRBD2 covers 7 bases. Germline-derived CDR1 and CDR2 are SQVTM and ANQGSEA. This CDR3 is built from 13 residues. Trimming took 7 bases from V and 4 from J; bases not matched to a gene: 9. CDR3 sequence: CSAAPGGRETQYF. Here the CDR3 DNA reads TGCAGCGCCGCTCCGGGGGGAAGAGAGACCCAGTACTTC.

This clonotype was found many times. The J gene is TRBJ1-5, the V gene TRBV7-2; D is possibly TRBD1 (5 bases). The germline V gene has CDR1 SGHTA and CDR2 FQGNSA. V gave up 1 base and J gave up 4 bases, with 11 bases separating them. The CDR3 sequence is 15 residues long. CDR3 residues: CASSLGRRVNQPQHF. CDR3 bases: TGTGCCAGCAGCTTAGGTCGCAGGGTAAATCAGCCCCAGCATTTT.

This clonotype has a count of ten or more. The rearrangement uses TRBV11-2 and TRBJ1-1, with TRBD1 matching 10 bases. With 5 bases clipped from V and 1 base from J, the junction kept 4 bases outside the gene matches. This CDR3 has 15 residues. Germline V gene lookup returns CDR1 SGHAT and CDR2 FQNNGV. The CDR3 reads CASSQRTGGNTEAFF. CDR3 coding DNA: TGTGCCAGCAGCCAAAGGACAGGGGGGAACACTGAAGCTTTCTTT.

This clonotype was counted a few times. V usage is TRBV12-3 or TRBV12-4 and J usage is TRBJ2-7; D gene uncertain. V dropped 5 bases and J dropped 3 bases, with 14 bases sitting between them. The CDR3 is 14 amino acids. CDR3 coding DNA: TGTGCCAGCAGTCCCCCGGAAAGGCTCTACGAGCAGTACTTC. This translates into CASSPPERLYEQYF.